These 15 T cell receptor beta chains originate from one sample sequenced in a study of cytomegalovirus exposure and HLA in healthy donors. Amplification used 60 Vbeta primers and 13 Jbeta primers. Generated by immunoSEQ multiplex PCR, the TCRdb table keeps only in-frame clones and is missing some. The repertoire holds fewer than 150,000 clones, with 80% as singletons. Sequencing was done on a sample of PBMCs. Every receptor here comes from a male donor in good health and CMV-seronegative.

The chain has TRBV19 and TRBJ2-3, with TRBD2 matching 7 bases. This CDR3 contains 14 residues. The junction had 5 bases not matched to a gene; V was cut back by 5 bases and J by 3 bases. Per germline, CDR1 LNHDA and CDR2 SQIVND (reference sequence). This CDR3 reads CASSLGGGTDTQYF. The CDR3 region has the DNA TGTGCCAGTAGTCTGGGCGGGGGAACAGATACGCAGTATTTT.

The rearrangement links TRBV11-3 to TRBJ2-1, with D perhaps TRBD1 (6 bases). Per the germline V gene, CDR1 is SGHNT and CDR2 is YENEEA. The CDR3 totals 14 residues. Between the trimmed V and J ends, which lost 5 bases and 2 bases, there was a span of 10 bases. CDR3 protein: CASSPGEAYNEQFF. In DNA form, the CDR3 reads TGTGCCAGCAGCCCAGGGGAAGCCTACAATGAGCAGTTCTTC.

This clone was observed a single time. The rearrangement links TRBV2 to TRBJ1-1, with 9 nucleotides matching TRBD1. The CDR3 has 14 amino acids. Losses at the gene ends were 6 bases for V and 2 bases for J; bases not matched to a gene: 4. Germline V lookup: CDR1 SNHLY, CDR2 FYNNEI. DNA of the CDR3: TGTGCCAGCAGCACGGGACAGGGAAACACTGAAGCTTTCTTT. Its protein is CASSTGQGNTEAFF. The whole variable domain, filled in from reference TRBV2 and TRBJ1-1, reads EPEVTQTPSHQVTQMGQEVILRCVPISNHLYFYWYRQILGQKVEFLVSFYNNEISEKSEIFDDQFSVERPDGSNFTLKIRSTKLEDSAMYFCASSTGQGNTEAFFGQGTRLTVV.

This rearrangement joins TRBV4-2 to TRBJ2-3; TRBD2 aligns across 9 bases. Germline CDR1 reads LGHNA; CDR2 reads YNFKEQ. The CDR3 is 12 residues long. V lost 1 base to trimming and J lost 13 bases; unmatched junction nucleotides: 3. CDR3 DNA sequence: TGTGCCAGCAGCCAAGCGAGCGGGGGGAAGTATTTT. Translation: CASSQASGGKYF.

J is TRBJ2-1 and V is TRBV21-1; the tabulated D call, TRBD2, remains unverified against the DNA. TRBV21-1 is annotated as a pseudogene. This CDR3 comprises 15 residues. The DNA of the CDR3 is TGTGCCAGCAGCACCTCTTCGGACTGCTACAATGAGCAGTTCTTC. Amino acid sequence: CASSTSSDCYNEQFF.

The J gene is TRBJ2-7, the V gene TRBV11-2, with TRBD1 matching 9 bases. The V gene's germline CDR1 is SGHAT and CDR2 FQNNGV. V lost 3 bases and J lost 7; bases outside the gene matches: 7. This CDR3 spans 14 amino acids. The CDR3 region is CASSFGTGNSEQYF. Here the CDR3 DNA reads TGTGCCAGCAGCTTCGGGACAGGGAACTCTGAGCAGTACTTC.

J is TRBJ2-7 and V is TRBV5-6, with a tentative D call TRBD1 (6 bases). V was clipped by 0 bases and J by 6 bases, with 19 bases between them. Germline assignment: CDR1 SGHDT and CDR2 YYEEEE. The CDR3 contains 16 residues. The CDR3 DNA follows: TGTGCCAGCAGCTTGGCCGTTGGCAGGGGAATGGGCGAGCAGTACTTC. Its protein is CASSLAVGRGMGEQYF. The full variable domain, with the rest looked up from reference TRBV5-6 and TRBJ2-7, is DAGVTQSPTHLIKTRGQQVTLRCSPKSGHDTVSWYQQALGQGPQFIFQYYEEEERQRGNFPDRFSGHQFPNYSSELNVNALLLGDSALYLCASSLAVGRGMGEQYFGPGTRLTVT.

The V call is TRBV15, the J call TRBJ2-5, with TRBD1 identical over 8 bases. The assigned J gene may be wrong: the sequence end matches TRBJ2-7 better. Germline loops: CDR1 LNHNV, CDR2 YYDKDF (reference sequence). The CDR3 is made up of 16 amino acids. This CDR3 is CATSRSRDRSSYEQYF. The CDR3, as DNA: TGTGCCACCAGCAGATCCCGGGACAGGAGCTCCTACGAGCAGTACTTC.

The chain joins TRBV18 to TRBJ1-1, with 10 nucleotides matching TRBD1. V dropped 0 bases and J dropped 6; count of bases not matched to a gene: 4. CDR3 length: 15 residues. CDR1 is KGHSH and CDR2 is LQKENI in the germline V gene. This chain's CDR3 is CASSPPGQGKAEAFF. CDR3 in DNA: TGTGCCAGCTCACCACCGGGACAGGGGAAGGCTGAAGCTTTCTTT.

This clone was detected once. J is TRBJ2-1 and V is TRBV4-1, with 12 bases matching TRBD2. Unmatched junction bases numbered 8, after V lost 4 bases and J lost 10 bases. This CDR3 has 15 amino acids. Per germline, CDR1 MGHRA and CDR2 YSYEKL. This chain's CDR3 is CASSPRTSGVGEQFF. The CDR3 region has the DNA TGCGCCAGCAGCCCCCGGACTAGCGGGGTGGGCGAGCAGTTCTTC.

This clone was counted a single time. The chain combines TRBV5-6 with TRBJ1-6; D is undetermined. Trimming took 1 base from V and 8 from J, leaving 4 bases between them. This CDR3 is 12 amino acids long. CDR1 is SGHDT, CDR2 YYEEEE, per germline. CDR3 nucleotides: TGTGCCAGCAGCTTGAGAGATTCACCCCTCCACTTT. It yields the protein CASSLRDSPLHF.

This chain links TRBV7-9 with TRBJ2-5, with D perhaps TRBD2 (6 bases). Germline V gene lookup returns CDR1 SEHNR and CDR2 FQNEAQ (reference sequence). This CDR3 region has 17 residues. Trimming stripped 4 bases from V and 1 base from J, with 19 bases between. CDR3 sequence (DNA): TGTGCCAGCAGCTACAGTGTAGTCGGGAGCCGCCAAGAGACCCAGTACTTC. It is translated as CASSYSVVGSRQETQYF.

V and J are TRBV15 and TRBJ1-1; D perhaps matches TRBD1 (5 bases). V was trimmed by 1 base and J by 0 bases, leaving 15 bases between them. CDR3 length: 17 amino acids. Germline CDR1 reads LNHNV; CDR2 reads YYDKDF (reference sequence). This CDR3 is CATSRGGRGPMNTEAFF. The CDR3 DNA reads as TGTGCCACCAGCAGAGGTGGGCGGGGCCCGATGAACACTGAAGCTTTCTTT.

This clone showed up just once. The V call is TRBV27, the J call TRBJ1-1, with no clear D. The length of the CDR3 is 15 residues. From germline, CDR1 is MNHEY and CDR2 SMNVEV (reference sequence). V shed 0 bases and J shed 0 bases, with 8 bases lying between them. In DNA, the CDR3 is TGTGCCAGCAGTTTATCGGCGGATATGAACACTGAAGCTTTCTTT. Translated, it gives CASSLSADMNTEAFF.

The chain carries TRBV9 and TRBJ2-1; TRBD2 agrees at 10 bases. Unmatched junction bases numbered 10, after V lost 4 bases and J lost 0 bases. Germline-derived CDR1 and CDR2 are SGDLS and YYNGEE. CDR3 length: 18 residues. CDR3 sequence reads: CASSIELAGSLSYNEQFF. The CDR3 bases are TGTGCCAGCAGCATTGAACTAGCGGGGTCCCTCTCCTACAATGAGCAGTTCTTC.